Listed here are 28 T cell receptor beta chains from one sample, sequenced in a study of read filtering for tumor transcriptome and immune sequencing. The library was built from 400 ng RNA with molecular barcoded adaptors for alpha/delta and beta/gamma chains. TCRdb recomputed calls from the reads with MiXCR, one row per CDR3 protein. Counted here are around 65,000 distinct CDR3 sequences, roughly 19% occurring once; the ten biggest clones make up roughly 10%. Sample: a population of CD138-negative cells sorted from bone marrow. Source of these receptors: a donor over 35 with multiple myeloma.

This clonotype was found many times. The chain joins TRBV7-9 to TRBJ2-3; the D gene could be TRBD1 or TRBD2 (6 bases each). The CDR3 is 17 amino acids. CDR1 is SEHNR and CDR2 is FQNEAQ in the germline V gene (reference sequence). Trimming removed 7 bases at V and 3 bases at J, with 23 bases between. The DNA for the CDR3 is TGTGCCAGCACCTCTATGAGGGCAGGGGAGGTGACAGATACGCAGTATTTT. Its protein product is CASTSMRAGEVTDTQYF.

CDR3 nucleotide sequence: TGTGCCAGCAGCAGACAGAACACCGGGGAGCTGTTTTTT. Protein product: CASSRQNTGELFF. The chain employs TRBV7-9 and TRBJ2-2; D gene uncertain. CDR1 and CDR2 from the germline V gene are SEHNR and FQNEAQ (reference sequence). CDR3 size: 13 residues. V was pared by 5 bases and J by 1 base, with 5 bases between.

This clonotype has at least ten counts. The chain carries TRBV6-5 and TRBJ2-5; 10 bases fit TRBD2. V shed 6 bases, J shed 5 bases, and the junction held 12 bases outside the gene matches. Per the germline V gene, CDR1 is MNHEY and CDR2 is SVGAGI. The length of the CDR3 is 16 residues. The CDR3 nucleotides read TGTGCCAGCAGCCGTAAAAGCGGGAGGGCCGGGGAGACCCAGTACTTC. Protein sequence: CASSRKSGRAGETQYF.

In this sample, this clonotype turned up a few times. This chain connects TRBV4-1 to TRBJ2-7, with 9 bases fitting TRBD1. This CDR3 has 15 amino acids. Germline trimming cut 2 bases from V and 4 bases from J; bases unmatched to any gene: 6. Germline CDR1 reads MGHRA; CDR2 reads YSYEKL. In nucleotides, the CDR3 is TGCGCCAGCAGCCAACCGGGACAGGGTCGTTACGAGCAGTACTTC. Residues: CASSQPGQGRYEQYF.

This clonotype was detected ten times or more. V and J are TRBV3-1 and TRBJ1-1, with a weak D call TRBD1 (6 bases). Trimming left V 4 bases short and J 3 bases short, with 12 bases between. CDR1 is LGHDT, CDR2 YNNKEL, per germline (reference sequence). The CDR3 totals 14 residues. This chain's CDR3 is CASSPDQGYTEAFF. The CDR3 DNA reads TGTGCCAGCAGCCCCGACCAGGGGTACACTGAAGCTTTCTTT.

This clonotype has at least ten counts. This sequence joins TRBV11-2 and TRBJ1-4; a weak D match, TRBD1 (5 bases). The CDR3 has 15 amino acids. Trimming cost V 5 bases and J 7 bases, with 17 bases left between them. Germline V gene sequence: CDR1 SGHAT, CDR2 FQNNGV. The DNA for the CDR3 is TGTGCCAGCAGCCCGGAGCAGGGTCCGGTTGAAAAACTGTTTTTT. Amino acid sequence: CASSPEQGPVEKLFF. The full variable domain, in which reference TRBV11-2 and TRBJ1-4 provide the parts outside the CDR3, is EAGVAQSPRYKIIEKRQSVAFWCNPISGHATLYWYQQILGQGPKLLIQFQNNGVVDDSQLPKDRFSAERLKGVDSTLKIQPAKLEDSAVYLCASSPEQGPVEKLFFGSGTQLSVL.

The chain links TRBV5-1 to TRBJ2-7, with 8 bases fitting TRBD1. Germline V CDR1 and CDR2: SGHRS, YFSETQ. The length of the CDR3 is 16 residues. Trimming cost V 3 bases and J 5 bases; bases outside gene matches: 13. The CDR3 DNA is TGCGCCAGCAGCTCAGGCCAGGACAGGGAATGGGACGAGCAGTACTTC. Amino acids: CASSSGQDREWDEQYF.

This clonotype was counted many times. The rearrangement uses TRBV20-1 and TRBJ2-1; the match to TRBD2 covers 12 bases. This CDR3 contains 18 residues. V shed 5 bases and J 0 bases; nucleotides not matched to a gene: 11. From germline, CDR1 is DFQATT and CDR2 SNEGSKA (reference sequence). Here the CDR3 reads CSALTSGRSHSSYNEQFF. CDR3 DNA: TGCAGTGCTTTAACTAGCGGGAGGTCCCATAGCTCCTACAATGAGCAGTTCTTC.

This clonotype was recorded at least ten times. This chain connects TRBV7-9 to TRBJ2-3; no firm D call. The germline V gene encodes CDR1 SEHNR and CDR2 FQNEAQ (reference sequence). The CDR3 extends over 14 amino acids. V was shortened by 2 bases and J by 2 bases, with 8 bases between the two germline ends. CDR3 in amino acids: CASSLYGSTDTQYF. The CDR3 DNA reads TGTGCCAGCAGCTTATACGGGTCCACAGATACGCAGTATTTT.

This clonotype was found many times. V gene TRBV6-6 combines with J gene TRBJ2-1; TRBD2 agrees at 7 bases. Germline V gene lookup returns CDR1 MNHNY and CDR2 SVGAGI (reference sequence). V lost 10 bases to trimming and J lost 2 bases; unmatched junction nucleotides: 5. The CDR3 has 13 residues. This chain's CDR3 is CATRDYTYNEQFF. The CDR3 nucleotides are TGTGCCACCCGGGACTACACCTACAATGAGCAGTTCTTC.

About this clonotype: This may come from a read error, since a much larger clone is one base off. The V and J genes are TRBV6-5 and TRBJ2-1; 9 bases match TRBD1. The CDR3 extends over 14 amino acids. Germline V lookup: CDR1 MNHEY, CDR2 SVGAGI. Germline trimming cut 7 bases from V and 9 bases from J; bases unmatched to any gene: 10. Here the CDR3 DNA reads TGTGCCAGCAAACCTAATGGACAGGGGACTGAGCAGTTCTTC. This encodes CASKPNGQGTEQFF.

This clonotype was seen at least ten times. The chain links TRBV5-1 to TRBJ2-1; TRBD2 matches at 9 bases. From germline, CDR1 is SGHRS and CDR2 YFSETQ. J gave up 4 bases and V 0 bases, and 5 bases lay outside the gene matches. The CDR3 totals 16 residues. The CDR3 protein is CASSLEASGGYNEQFF. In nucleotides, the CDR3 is TGCGCCAGCAGCTTGGAAGCCAGCGGGGGGTACAATGAGCAGTTCTTC.

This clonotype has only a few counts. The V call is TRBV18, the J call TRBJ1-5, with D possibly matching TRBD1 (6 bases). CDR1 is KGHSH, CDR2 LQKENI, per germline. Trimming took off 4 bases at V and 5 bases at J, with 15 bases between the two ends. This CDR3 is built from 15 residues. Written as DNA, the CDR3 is TGTGCCAGCTCACGATCCGGGACACGCGATCAGCCCCAGCATTTT. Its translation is CASSRSGTRDQPQHF. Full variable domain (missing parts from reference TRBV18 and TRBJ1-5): NAGVMQNPRHLVRRRGQEARLRCSPMKGHSHVYWYRQLPEEGLKFMVYLQKENIIDESGMPKERFSAEFPKEGPSILRIQQVVRGDSAAYFCASSRSGTRDQPQHFGDGTRLSIL.

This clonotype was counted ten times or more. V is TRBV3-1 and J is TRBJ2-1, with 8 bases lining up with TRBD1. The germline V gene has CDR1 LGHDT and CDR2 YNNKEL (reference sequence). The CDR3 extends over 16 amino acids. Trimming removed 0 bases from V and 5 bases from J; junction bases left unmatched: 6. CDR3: CASSQEETGVHNEQFF. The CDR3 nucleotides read TGTGCCAGCAGCCAAGAGGAGACAGGGGTCCACAATGAGCAGTTCTTC.

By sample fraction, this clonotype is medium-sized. CDR3: CASSEVGGPSYNEQFF. CDR3 coding DNA: TGTGCCAGCAGTGAAGTGGGGGGCCCGTCCTACAATGAGCAGTTCTTC. The V call is TRBV2, the J call TRBJ2-1, with D perhaps given as TRBD1 or TRBD2 (6 bases each). CDR3 length equals 16 residues. Germline V gene lookup returns CDR1 SNHLY and CDR2 FYNNEI. Trimming shortened V by 1 base and J by 1 base, and 11 bases separated the two germline ends.

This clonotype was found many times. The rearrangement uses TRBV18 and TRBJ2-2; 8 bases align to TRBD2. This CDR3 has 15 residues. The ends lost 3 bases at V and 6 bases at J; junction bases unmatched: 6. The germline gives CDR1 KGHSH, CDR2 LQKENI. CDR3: CASSPLSGGPGELFF. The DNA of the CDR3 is TGTGCCAGCTCACCGTTAAGCGGGGGTCCCGGGGAGCTGTTTTTT. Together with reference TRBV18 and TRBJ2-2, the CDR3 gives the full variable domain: NAGVMQNPRHLVRRRGQEARLRCSPMKGHSHVYWYRQLPEEGLKFMVYLQKENIIDESGMPKERFSAEFPKEGPSILRIQQVVRGDSAAYFCASSPLSGGPGELFFGEGSRLTVL.

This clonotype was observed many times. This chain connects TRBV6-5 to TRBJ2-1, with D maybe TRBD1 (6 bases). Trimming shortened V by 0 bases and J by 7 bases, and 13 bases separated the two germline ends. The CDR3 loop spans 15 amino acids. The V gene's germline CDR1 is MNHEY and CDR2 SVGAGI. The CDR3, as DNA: TGTGCCAGCAGTTACTCCGCCTCAGGGGCAAATGAGCAGTTCTTC. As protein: CASSYSASGANEQFF.

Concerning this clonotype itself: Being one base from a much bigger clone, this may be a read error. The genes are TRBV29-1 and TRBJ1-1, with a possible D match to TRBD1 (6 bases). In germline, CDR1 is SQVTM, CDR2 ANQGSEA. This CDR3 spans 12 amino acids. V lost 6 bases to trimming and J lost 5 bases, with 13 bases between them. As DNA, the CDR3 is TGCAGCGTCGGGTCAGGGGATACTGAAGCTTTCTTT. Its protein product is CSVGSGDTEAFF. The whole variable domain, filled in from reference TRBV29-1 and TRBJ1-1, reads SAVISQKPSRDICQRGTSLTIQCQVDSQVTMMFWYRQQPGQSLTLIATANQGSEATYESGFVIDKFPISRPNLTFSTLTVSNMSPEDSSIYLCSVGSGDTEAFFGQGTRLTVV.

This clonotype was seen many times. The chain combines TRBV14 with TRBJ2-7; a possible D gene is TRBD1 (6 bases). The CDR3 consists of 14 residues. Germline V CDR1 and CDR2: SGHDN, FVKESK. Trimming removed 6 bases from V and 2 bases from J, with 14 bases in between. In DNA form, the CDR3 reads TGTGCCAGCAGGGATAACAGGGTCCCCTACGAGCAGTACTTC. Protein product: CASRDNRVPYEQYF.

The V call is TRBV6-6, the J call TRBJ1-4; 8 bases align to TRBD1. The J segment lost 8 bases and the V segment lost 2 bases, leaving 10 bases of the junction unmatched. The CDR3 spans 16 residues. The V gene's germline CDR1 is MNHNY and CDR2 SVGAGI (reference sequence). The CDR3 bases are TGTGCCAGCAGTTACCTACAGGACAGGGTCGGGGAAAAACTGTTTTTT. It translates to CASSYLQDRVGEKLFF.

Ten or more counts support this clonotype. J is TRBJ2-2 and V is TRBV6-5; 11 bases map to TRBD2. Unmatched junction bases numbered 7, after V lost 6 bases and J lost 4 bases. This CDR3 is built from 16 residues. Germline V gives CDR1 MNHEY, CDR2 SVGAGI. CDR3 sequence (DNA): TGTGCCAGCAGACCGACCGGGACTAGCGGCACCGGGGAGCTGTTTTTT. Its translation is CASRPTGTSGTGELFF.

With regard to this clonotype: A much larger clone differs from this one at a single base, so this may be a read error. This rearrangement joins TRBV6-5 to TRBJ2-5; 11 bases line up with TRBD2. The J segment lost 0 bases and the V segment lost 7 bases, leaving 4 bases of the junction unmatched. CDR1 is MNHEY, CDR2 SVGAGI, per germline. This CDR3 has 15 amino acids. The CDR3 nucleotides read TGTGCCAGCACCCTGACTAGCGGGAACCAAGAGACCCAGTACTTC. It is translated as CASTLTSGNQETQYF.

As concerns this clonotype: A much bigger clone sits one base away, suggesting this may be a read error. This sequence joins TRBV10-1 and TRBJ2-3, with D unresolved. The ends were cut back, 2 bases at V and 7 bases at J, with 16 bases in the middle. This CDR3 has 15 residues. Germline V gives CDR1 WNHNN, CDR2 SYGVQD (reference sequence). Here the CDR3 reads CASSEGKVKLNTQYF. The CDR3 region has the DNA TGCGCCAGCAGTGAGGGGAAGGTAAAATTAAATACGCAGTATTTT.

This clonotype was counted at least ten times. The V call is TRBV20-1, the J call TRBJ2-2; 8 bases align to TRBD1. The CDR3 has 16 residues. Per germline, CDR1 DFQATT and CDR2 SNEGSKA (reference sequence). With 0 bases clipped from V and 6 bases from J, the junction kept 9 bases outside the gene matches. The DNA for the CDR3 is TGCAGTGCTAGAGATCTCGTGACAGGGGATGCCGGGGAGCTGTTTTTT. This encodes CSARDLVTGDAGELFF.

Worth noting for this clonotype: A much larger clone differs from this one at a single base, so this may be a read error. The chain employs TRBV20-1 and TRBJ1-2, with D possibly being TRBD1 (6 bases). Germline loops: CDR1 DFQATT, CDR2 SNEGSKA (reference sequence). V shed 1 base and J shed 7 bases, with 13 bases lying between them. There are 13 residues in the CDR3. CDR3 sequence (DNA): TGCAGTGCTAGAGTCGGTACAGGGAGTGGCTACACCTTC. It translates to CSARVGTGSGYTF.

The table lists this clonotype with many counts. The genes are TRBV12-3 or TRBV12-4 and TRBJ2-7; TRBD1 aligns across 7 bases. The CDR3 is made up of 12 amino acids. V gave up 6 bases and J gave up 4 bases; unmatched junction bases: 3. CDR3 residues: CASSRQGYEQYF. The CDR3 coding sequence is TGTGCCAGCAGCCGACAGGGTTACGAGCAGTACTTC.

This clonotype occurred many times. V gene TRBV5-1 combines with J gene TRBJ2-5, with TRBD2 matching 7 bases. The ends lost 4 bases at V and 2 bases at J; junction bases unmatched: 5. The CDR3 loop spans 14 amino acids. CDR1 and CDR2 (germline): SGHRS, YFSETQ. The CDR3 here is CASSNGLGQETQYF. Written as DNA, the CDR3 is TGCGCCAGCAGCAACGGACTAGGTCAAGAGACCCAGTACTTC. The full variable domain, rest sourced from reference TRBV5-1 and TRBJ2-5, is KAGVTQTPRYLIKTRGQQVTLSCSPISGHRSVSWYQQTPGQGLQFLFEYFSETQRNKGNFPGRFSGRQFSNSRSEMNVSTLELGDSALYLCASSNGLGQETQYFGPGTRLLVL.

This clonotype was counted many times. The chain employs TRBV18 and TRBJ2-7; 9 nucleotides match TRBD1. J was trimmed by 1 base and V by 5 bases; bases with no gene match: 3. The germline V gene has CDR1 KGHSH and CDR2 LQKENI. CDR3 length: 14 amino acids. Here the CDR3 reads CASSGGQGSYEQYF. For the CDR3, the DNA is TGTGCCAGCTCAGGGGGACAGGGTTCCTACGAGCAGTACTTC.